Shown below are 18 T cell receptor beta chains from a single sample sequenced in a study of shared clonotypes between healthy human individuals. Sequenced by immunoSEQ multiplex PCR; TCRdb stores in-frame clones only, minus some. The repertoire holds approximately 1.4 million clones, 95% to 99% seen once, with around 0.47% in the top ten. Sequenced material: naive CD4+ T cells sorted from blood. Subset here: CD45RA+ positively selected. These receptor sequences come from a young man in good health.

J is TRBJ2-1 and V is TRBV5-1; D is undetermined. The V end was cut by 0 bases, the J end by 7 bases, with 11 bases between. CDR3 size: 14 residues. Germline V gene sequence: CDR1 SGHRS, CDR2 YFSETQ. The CDR3 nucleotides read TGCGCCAGCAGCTTGGAGGCGATCGGGAATGAGCAGTTCTTC. This sequence encodes CASSLEAIGNEQFF.

The chain is built from TRBV10-3 and TRBJ2-7, with TRBD1 matching 10 bases. From germline, CDR1 is ENHRY and CDR2 SYGVKD. The J segment lost 2 bases and the V segment lost 10 bases, leaving 11 bases of the junction unmatched. CDR3 length equals 15 residues. CDR3 amino acids: CATTEETGGPYEQYF. Written as DNA, the CDR3 is TGTGCCACGACGGAAGAGACAGGGGGCCCCTACGAGCAGTACTTC.

The J gene is TRBJ2-7, the V gene TRBV2; D perhaps matches TRBD2 (5 bases). V was shortened by 6 bases and J by 6 bases, with 18 bases between the two germline ends. Germline values: CDR1 SNHLY, CDR2 FYNNEI. The CDR3 loop spans 14 amino acids. CDR3 in amino acids: CASSGTVRGAEQYF. CDR3 DNA sequence: TGTGCCAGCAGCGGAACGGTCCGGGGAGCCGAGCAGTACTTC.

The V and J genes are TRBV28 and TRBJ2-2; TRBD1 aligns across 8 bases. Trimming removed 7 bases from V and 4 bases from J; junction bases left unmatched: 14. The length of the CDR3 is 17 residues. Germline values: CDR1 MDHEN, CDR2 SYDVKM. The CDR3 DNA reads as TGTGCCAGCAAACCCTACCAGGGGGCGGTGGGCACCGGGGAGCTGTTTTTT. Translation: CASKPYQGAVGTGELFF.

This sequence joins TRBV6-6 and TRBJ2-1; 11 nucleotides agree with TRBD2. Germline trimming cut 7 bases from V and 6 bases from J; bases unmatched to any gene: 8. Germline V gene lookup returns CDR1 MNHNY and CDR2 SVGAGI (reference sequence). CDR3 length: 15 residues. This CDR3 reads CASTLAGGPGNEQFF. In nucleotides, the CDR3 is TGTGCCAGCACCTTAGCGGGAGGGCCGGGCAATGAGCAGTTCTTC.

The chain joins TRBV7-8 to TRBJ2-1; 15 nucleotides agree with TRBD2. V lost 0 bases and J lost 8; bases outside the gene matches: 11. The CDR3 loop spans 19 amino acids. Germline V gives CDR1 SGHVS, CDR2 FQNEAQ. The CDR3 DNA reads as TGTGCCAGCAGCTTAGCGGGACTAGCGGGAGGCGCCCGACGGGATGAGCAGTTCTTC. Amino acids: CASSLAGLAGGARRDEQFF. The full variable domain, in which reference TRBV7-8 and TRBJ2-1 provide the parts outside the CDR3, is GAGVSQSPRYKVAKRGQDVALRCDPISGHVSLFWYQQALGQGPEFLTYFQNEAQLDKSGLPSDRFFAERPEGSVSTLKIQRTQQEDSAVYLCASSLAGLAGGARRDEQFFGPGTRLTVL.

The rearrangement links TRBV29-1 to TRBJ2-7; D is possibly TRBD1 or TRBD2 (5 bases each). V was pared by 6 bases and J by 5 bases, with 17 bases between. The CDR3 loop spans 13 amino acids. CDR1 and CDR2 from the germline V gene are SQVTM and ANQGSEA. CDR3 residues: CSVGVDRLDEQYF. The DNA of the CDR3 is TGCAGCGTGGGGGTTGACCGGTTGGACGAGCAGTACTTC.

V is TRBV6-5 and J is TRBJ2-5; D tentatively fits TRBD1 or TRBD2 (5 bases each). V was cut by 6 bases and J by 9 bases, with 20 bases left in between. The CDR3 covers 14 residues. Looked up from germline, CDR1 is MNHEY and CDR2 is SVGAGI. CDR3 sequence: CASREPGPPAAQYF. In DNA, the CDR3 is TGTGCCAGCAGGGAACCGGGACCCCCCGCGGCCCAGTACTTC.

CDR3: CASSPHPITGVGTGELFF. The CDR3 DNA is TGTGCCAGCAGCCCTCACCCAATCACAGGGGTCGGCACCGGGGAGCTGTTTTTT. The chain is built from TRBV5-4 and TRBJ2-2; 7 nucleotides match TRBD1. V shed 4 bases, J shed 4 bases, and the junction held 16 bases outside the gene matches. The CDR3 is 18 amino acids. Germline CDR1 is SGHNT and CDR2 is YYREEE (reference sequence).

The rearrangement links TRBV11-1 to TRBJ2-5; D may match TRBD1 or TRBD2 (6 bases each). V lost 5 bases, J lost 7 bases, and 17 bases lay in between. The CDR3 covers 14 residues. CDR1 is SGHAT and CDR2 is FQDESV in the germline V gene (reference sequence). The DNA of the CDR3 is TGTGCCAGCAGCATTGGGGGGCAGTCGAGGACCCAGTACTTC. It is translated as CASSIGGQSRTQYF.

The chain has TRBV5-8 and TRBJ2-2; D ambiguous. The CDR3 contains 14 residues. The germline V gene encodes CDR1 SGHTS and CDR2 YDEGEE. V lost 4 bases and J 3 bases, leaving 10 bases between the germline ends. Written as DNA, the CDR3 is TGTGCCAGCAGCCTTGGACGGTACACCGGGGAGCTGTTTTTT. Residues: CASSLGRYTGELFF.

The chain joins TRBV2 to TRBJ2-4; TRBD1 aligns across 9 bases. Germline V gene sequence: CDR1 SNHLY, CDR2 FYNNEI. V shed 3 bases, J shed 4 bases, and the junction held 7 bases outside the gene matches. The length of the CDR3 is 16 residues. CDR3 DNA sequence: TGTGCCAGCAGTGATCTTGTTGGGACAGGGAAAAACATTCAGTACTTC. It specifies CASSDLVGTGKNIQYF.

The chain employs TRBV5-1 and TRBJ2-7; D is ambiguous. In germline, CDR1 is SGHRS, CDR2 YFSETQ. The CDR3 covers 15 residues. V dropped 4 bases and J dropped 7 bases, with 21 bases sitting between them. CDR3 residues: CASSPSTNLLFEQYF. Here the CDR3 DNA reads TGCGCCAGCAGCCCGTCTACGAACCTTCTCTTTGAGCAGTACTTC. Drawing the rest from reference TRBV5-1 and TRBJ2-7, the complete variable domain is KAGVTQTPRYLIKTRGQQVTLSCSPISGHRSVSWYQQTPGQGLQFLFEYFSETQRNKGNFPGRFSGRQFSNSRSEMNVSTLELGDSALYLCASSPSTNLLFEQYFGPGTRLTVT.

The J gene is TRBJ2-2, the V gene TRBV7-3; maybe TRBD2 (5 bases). The germline V gene has CDR1 SGHTA and CDR2 FQGTGA. The V end was cut by 4 bases, the J end by 6 bases, with 15 bases between. The CDR3 is 15 amino acids. For the CDR3, the DNA is TGTGCCAGCAGCTCCCATCCGCTCGGGGCCGGGGAGCTGTTTTTT. Its protein product is CASSSHPLGAGELFF.

This clone showed up just once. The CDR3 protein is CASSQSWRECEQYF. CDR3 nucleotides: TGCGCCAGCAGTCAATCTTGGCGGGAGTGCGAGCAGTACTTC. The V call is TRBV23-1, the J call TRBJ2-7, with 7 bases aligning to TRBD2. TRBV23-1 is recorded as an ORF, its role being uncertain. This CDR3 has 14 residues. V lost 0 bases to trimming and J lost 6 bases; unmatched junction nucleotides: 5.

The chain employs TRBV28 and TRBJ2-1, with a tentative D call TRBD2 (6 bases). V lost 5 bases and J 10 bases, leaving 21 bases between the germline ends. The CDR3 is 15 residues long. Germline CDR1 and CDR2: MDHEN and SYDVKM. The CDR3: CASSRTFGRPGEQFF. The CDR3 nucleotides read TGTGCCAGCAGTCGCACATTTGGGAGGCCGGGGGAGCAGTTCTTC.

The rearrangement uses TRBV4-2 and TRBJ2-1; TRBD2 matches 11 bases. This CDR3 has 16 residues. The germline V gene encodes CDR1 LGHNA and CDR2 YNFKEQ. J gave up 9 bases and V 2 bases, and 9 bases lay outside the gene matches. The CDR3 loop is CASSQRTSGSLGEQFF. CDR3 nucleotides: TGTGCCAGCAGCCAACGAACTAGCGGGAGCCTGGGTGAGCAGTTCTTC.

V is TRBV4-3 and J is TRBJ2-5, with D possibly TRBD1 on 6 matching bases. The length of the CDR3 is 16 residues. The germline V and J ends were trimmed by 0 bases and 2 bases, with 13 bases remaining between them. Germline CDR1 reads LGHNA; CDR2 reads YSLEER. The CDR3 loop is CASSQDNGQSQETQYF. CDR3 DNA sequence: TGCGCCAGCAGCCAAGATAATGGACAGTCACAAGAGACCCAGTACTTC.